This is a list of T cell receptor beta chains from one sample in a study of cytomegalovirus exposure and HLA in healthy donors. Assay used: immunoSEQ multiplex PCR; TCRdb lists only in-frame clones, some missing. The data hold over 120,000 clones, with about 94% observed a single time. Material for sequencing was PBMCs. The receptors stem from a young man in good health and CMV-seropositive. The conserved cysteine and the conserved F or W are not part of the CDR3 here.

SVEAPGWDGYT,TRBV29-1
ASSVGGAGANVLT,TRBV9
SVEEHGEPTGELF,TRBV29-1
ASSPTGGYGNTIY,TRBV11-2
ASRLWSSYNEQF,TRBV13
ASSEWGQENRIYNEQF,TRBV6-1
ASSPGDTYNEQF,TRBV18
ASSERGGAGNTIY,TRBV2
ASSPGQGAVQETQY,TRBV5-1
ASGGPMHEQY,TRBV27
ASSYSGESYEQY,TRBV6-6
ASSPGGIGQPQH,TRBV27
ASSEATEQY,TRBV28
ASRTSGKGVTGELF,TRBV28
ASSLALAGWGETQY,TRBV7-9
ASRLAGVASTDTQY,TRBV27